These T cell receptor beta chains were read from a single sample in a study of blood T cell repertoires in COVID-19. Sequencing used immunoSEQ multiplex PCR; TCRdb keeps in-frame clones, though not all of them. The repertoire has approximately 100,000 clones, just under 90% of them found once; the top ten carry less than 1.5%. The specimen was peripheral blood. Receptors originate from a human donor in a cohort sampled during active COVID-19. The CDR3 runs from the conserved cysteine through the conserved F or W. The D gene is left open where the match is weak. Clone size, where shown, is once, few, many, or a class for clones that have expanded.

TRBJ2-4 TRBD1 TRBV4-1 . TGCGCCAGTAGCCAGTCACGGACAGGGGGTTACATTCAGTACTTC CASSQSRTGGYIQYF
TRBJ1-5 . TRBV18 . TGTGCCAGCTCACCTCCGGGAGGAGGCGTCTTCAATCAGCCCCAGCATTTT CASSPPGGGVFNQPQHF
TRBJ1-2 . TRBV5-4 few TGTGCCAGCAGCTTGCTTGTCGGACAGAACTATGGCTACACCTTC CASSLLVGQNYGYTF
TRBJ1-5 . TRBV19 . TGTGCCAGTAGTAGATTCAGTGGCAATCAGCCCCAGCATTTT CASSRFSGNQPQHF
TRBJ1-5 TRBD1 TRBV10-2 . TGCGCCAGCAGCCCGGGACAGGGCATTGGCAATCAGCCCCAGCATTTT CASSPGQGIGNQPQHF
TRBJ1-1 TRBD1 TRBV7-9 . TGTGCCAGCAGCTACGGGACAGGGGAAGCTTTCTTT CASSYGTGEAFF
TRBJ2-5 . TRBV9 . TGTGCCAGCAGCGTGACCGGGAGAGAGACCCAGTACTTC CASSVTGRETQYF
TRBJ1-6 TRBD1 TRBV19 . TGTGCCAGTAGTATAGGCGCGGGACCGGACAGGGGTAATTCACCCCTCCACTTT CASSIGAGPDRGNSPLHF
TRBJ2-1 TRBD2 TRBV7-9 . TGTGCCAGCAGCCGGGGGGGCAATGAGCAGTTCTTC CASSRGGNEQFF
TRBJ1-6 . TRBV9 . TGTGCCAGCAGCGCAGGGGATTCACCCCTCCACTTT CASSAGDSPLHF
TRBJ1-2 . TRBV24-1 . TGTGCCACCAGTGATATAGGGGAGGGCTATGGCTACACCTTC CATSDIGEGYGYTF
TRBJ2-3 TRBD2 TRBV3-1/TRBV3-2 once TGTGCCAGCAGCAGACGGACTAGCGGGGTGATAGGAGATACGCAGTATTTT CASSRRTSGVIGDTQYF
TRBJ2-7 TRBD2 TRBV4-3 . TGCGCCAGCAGCCAAGGCCGTGCGGGAGCCTACGAGCAGTACTTC CASSQGRAGAYEQYF
TRBJ2-1 . TRBV2 . TGTGCCAGCAGCGTAAACACCTACAATGAGCAGTTCTTC CASSVNTYNEQFF
TRBJ1-1 . TRBV7-2 . TGTGCCAGCAGCTTCCCTCGGGGCAGGGGGAACACTGAAGCTTTCTTT CASSFPRGRGNTEAFF
TRBJ2-5 TRBD2 TRBV7-2 . TGTGCCAGCAGCTCCTCCCTAGCGGGAGGCCAAGAGACCCAGTACTTC CASSSSLAGGQETQYF
TRBJ1-2 . TRBV7-9 . TGTGCCAGCAGCTTCACTCAGGGACAAATAGCTAACTATGGCTACACCTTC CASSFTQGQIANYGYTF
TRBJ2-1 . TRBV5-8 . TGTGCCAGCAGCTTGGCCGCGGGGTACAATGAGCAGTTCTTC CASSLAAGYNEQFF
TRBJ2-1 . TRBV9 . TGTGCCAGCAGCGGGCGGACAGGGACTAAAAGTCTGTTCTTC CASSGRTGTKSLFF
TRBJ2-7 TRBD1 TRBV27 . TGTGCCAGCAGTTTATCCGGGACAGTATACGAGCAGTACTTC CASSLSGTVYEQYF
TRBJ1-2 TRBD1 TRBV7-2 . TGTGCCAGCAGCCCAGGGGGTGGATTAGGCTACACCTTC CASSPGGGLGYTF
TRBJ1-1 . TRBV5-5 . TGTGCCAGCAGCTTGTTCTTGGACAGCCCGGGGACTGAAGCTTTCTTT CASSLFLDSPGTEAFF
TRBJ2-3 TRBD1 TRBV18 . TGTGCCAGCTCCCTTGGACAGGGGAGCACAGATACGCAGTATTTT CASSLGQGSTDTQYF
TRBJ1-2 TRBD1 TRBV5-4 . TGTGCCAGCAGCTTAGCTGGACAGGGGGGGAACTATGGCTACACCTTC CASSLAGQGGNYGYTF
TRBJ2-5 . TRBV18 . TGTGCCAGCTCACCTTACAGGGTGAAACAAGAGACCCAGTACTTC CASSPYRVKQETQYF
TRBJ1-6 . TRBV21-1 . TGTGCCAGCTACAGGGACCAAAATTCACCCCTCCACTTT CASYRDQNSPLHF
TRBJ2-7 TRBD2 TRBV9 . TGTGCCAGCACCCGAGGGAGCGGGAGCTCCTACGAGCAGTACTTC CASTRGSGSSYEQYF
TRBJ2-3 . TRBV5-5 . TGTGCCAGCAGCTTGCGTTTCAGGGGAGGGGATACGCAGTATTTT CASSLRFRGGDTQYF
TRBJ2-1 . TRBV11-2 . TGTGCCAGCAGCGGAAAGGGAGCGGGCTACAATGAGCAGTTCTTC CASSGKGAGYNEQFF
TRBJ2-1 TRBD2 TRBV19 . TGTGCCAGTAGTATTGCTAGCGGGAGGGGGGGTGAGCAGTTCTTC CASSIASGRGGEQFF
TRBJ1-6 TRBD1 TRBV6-5 once TGTGCCAGCAGGCCTCTGGACAGGGCTAATTCACCCCTCCACTTT CASRPLDRANSPLHF
TRBJ2-7 TRBD1 TRBV10-1 . TGCGCCAGCAGTACCCGGGACAGCAGCCTATACGAGCAGTACTTC CASSTRDSSLYEQYF
TRBJ2-3 . TRBV5-6 once TGTGCCAGCAGCTTGGTGTCATCCAGGGGCACAGATACGCAGTATTTT CASSLVSSRGTDTQYF
TRBJ2-5 TRBD2 TRBV4-3 . TGCGCCAGCAGCCAAGATGGATGGGGACTAGCGGGAGCGTACCAAGAGACCCAGTACTTC CASSQDGWGLAGAYQETQYF
TRBJ1-1 . TRBV6-1 . TGTGCCAGCAGTGAGAGGGCAGGGAACACTGAAGCTTTCTTT CASSERAGNTEAFF
TRBJ1-2 . TRBV9 . TGTGCCAGCAGCGGACCAGGGGGCTACACCTTC CASSGPGGYTF
TRBJ2-6 . TRBV4-1 . TGCGCCAGCAGCCAAGAAGGGACACGGGGGGCCAACGTCCTGACTTTC CASSQEGTRGANVLTF
TRBJ2-1 TRBD2 TRBV5-1 . TGCGCCAGCAGCTTGACTAGCGGGAGTCCGGTGCAGTTCTTC CASSLTSGSPVQFF
TRBJ2-1 . TRBV6-6 . TGTGCCAGCAGTCCCGACTCGTTATACAATGAGCAGTTCTTC CASSPDSLYNEQFF
TRBJ1-1 . TRBV28 . TGTGCCAGCCTTGACAGCATGAACACTGAAGCTTTCTTT CASLDSMNTEAFF
TRBJ2-7 TRBD1 TRBV24-1 . TGTGCCACCATCACCGGGACAGACAAGATTCCCTACGAGCAGTACTTC CATITGTDKIPYEQYF
TRBJ2-3 TRBD2 TRBV11-2 . TGTGCCGGCAGCTTAGTGGGGACTAGCGGGGGCACAGATACGCAGTATTTT CAGSLVGTSGGTDTQYF